These 24 T cell receptor beta chains were all obtained from the same sample, sequenced in a study of T cell changes during pregnancy in multiple sclerosis. Data came from immunoSEQ multiplex PCR; TCRdb stores just in-frame clones and leaves some out. The repertoire holds some 47,000 clones, with about 88% as singletons. Sequenced material: CD8+ T cells from peripheral blood mononuclear cells, taken after pregnancy. The receptors come from a female donor in good health, enrolled as a control in a pregnancy study.

The chain uses TRBV27 and TRBJ1-1, with D unresolved. The CDR3 sequence is 14 residues long. V was shortened by 2 bases and J by 1 base, with 8 bases between the two germline ends. CDR1 MNHEY and CDR2 SMNVEV come from the germline V gene (reference sequence). CDR3 protein: CASSLLSKNTEAFF. As DNA, the CDR3 is TGTGCCAGCAGTTTACTATCCAAGAACACTGAAGCTTTCTTT.

The genes are TRBV4-2 and TRBJ2-1; D is unresolved. The CDR3 extends over 13 amino acids. CDR1 is LGHNA, CDR2 YNFKEQ, per germline. Trimming left V 0 bases short and J 7 bases short, with 7 bases between. The CDR3 coding sequence is TGTGCCAGCAGCCAAGATCACGGTAATGAGCAGTTCTTC. Translation gives CASSQDHGNEQFF.

This clone was picked up a small number of times. The junction differs from germline at one of its ends, possibly a read error. The chain carries TRBV7-9 and TRBJ1-1; tentative D call: TRBD1 (5 bases). The germline gives CDR1 SEHNR, CDR2 FQNEAQ (reference sequence). There are 13 residues in the CDR3. This chain's CDR3 is CASTVEIRGRIVF. In nucleotides, the CDR3 is TGTGCCAGCACCGTAGAGATTAGGGGCAGGATAGTCTTT.

The J gene is TRBJ1-4, the V gene TRBV6-6, with D hard to call. This CDR3 spans 14 amino acids. Per the germline V gene, CDR1 is MNHNY and CDR2 is SVGAGI (reference sequence). With 2 bases removed from V and 4 bases from J, the gap between germline ends came to 8 bases. The CDR3 spells CASSYTGYNEKLFF. In DNA, the CDR3 is TGTGCCAGCAGTTACACGGGGTATAATGAAAAACTGTTTTTT.

The V call is TRBV4-3, the J call TRBJ2-5; 9 bases fit TRBD2. The trim removed 0 bases at V and 1 base at J, leaving 0 bases unmatched. The CDR3 has 15 amino acids. Looked up from germline, CDR1 is LGHNA and CDR2 is YSLEER. The CDR3 coding sequence is TGCGCCAGCAGCCAAGAGCGGGGGGGCCAAGAGACCCAGTACTTC. Its protein is CASSQERGGQETQYF.

This clone came up once. The gene calls are TRBV29-1 and TRBJ1-3; 8 bases are shared with TRBD1. Germline loops: CDR1 SQVTM, CDR2 ANQGSEA. The CDR3 length is 14 residues. V gave up 4 bases and J gave up 3 bases; unmatched junction bases: 5. CDR3 protein: CSVGRTGNGNTIYF. CDR3 in DNA: TGCAGCGTTGGGAGGACAGGGAATGGAAACACCATATATTTT.

The chain carries TRBV28 and TRBJ1-2; D remains unclear. The CDR3 contains 15 residues. V was pared by 2 bases and J by 2 bases, with 12 bases between. Germline CDR1 and CDR2: MDHEN and SYDVKM. CDR3: CASSLVGRLNYGYTF. DNA for the CDR3: TGTGCCAGCAGTTTAGTTGGCAGACTCAACTATGGCTACACCTTC.

The rearrangement links TRBV10-2 to TRBJ2-7, with TRBD2 identical over 9 bases. V dropped 2 bases and J dropped 6; count of bases not matched to a gene: 5. CDR3 length: 14 amino acids. Looked up from germline, CDR1 is WSHSY and CDR2 is SAAADI. CDR3 loop: CASSEPGLASEQYF. The CDR3 nucleotides are TGCGCCAGCAGTGAGCCGGGACTAGCTTCCGAGCAGTACTTC.

This chain connects TRBV7-9 to TRBJ2-1; D is unresolved. Germline V gene data show CDR1 as SEHNR and CDR2 as FQNEAQ (reference sequence). There are 12 residues in the CDR3. Trimming took 4 bases from V and 5 from J, leaving 6 bases between them. CDR3 protein: CASSSPHNEQFF. The CDR3 DNA reads TGTGCCAGCAGCTCCCCTCACAATGAGCAGTTCTTC.

V usage is TRBV9 and J usage is TRBJ2-3; TRBD2 matches at 7 bases. Germline assignment: CDR1 SGDLS and CDR2 YYNGEE. After removal of 1 base from V and 2 bases from J, the junction contained 4 bases not matched to a gene. The CDR3 runs to 15 residues. Here the CDR3 DNA reads TGTGCCAGCAGCGTAAGCGGGGCTTACACAGATACGCAGTATTTT. It translates to CASSVSGAYTDTQYF.

This chain links TRBV6-6 with TRBJ1-2; 7 bases fit TRBD1. The CDR3 contains 15 residues. Germline V gene sequence: CDR1 MNHNY, CDR2 SVGAGI (reference sequence). With V trimmed by 7 bases and J by 4 bases, 12 bases remained unmatched. The DNA for the CDR3 is TGTGCCAGCATTTTATCGACAGGGCCGGGCTATGGCTACACCTTC. Protein sequence: CASILSTGPGYGYTF.

This chain uses TRBV27 with TRBJ2-1; 9 bases agree with TRBD1. Unmatched junction bases numbered 11, after V lost 5 bases and J lost 6 bases. CDR1 and CDR2 from the germline V gene are MNHEY and SMNVEV (reference sequence). This CDR3 is 16 amino acids long. CDR3 nucleotide sequence: TGTGCCAGCAGTCCCCTCCCGGGACAGGGAGGCAATGAGCAGTTCTTC. Amino acids: CASSPLPGQGGNEQFF.

The gene calls are TRBV7-9 and TRBJ1-2; TRBD1 matches at 11 bases. The CDR3 totals 16 residues. Losses at the gene ends were 5 bases for V and 6 bases for J; bases not matched to a gene: 11. The germline V gene has CDR1 SEHNR and CDR2 FQNEAQ (reference sequence). The CDR3 spells CASSPYPGQGVDGYTF. In nucleotides, the CDR3 is TGTGCCAGCAGCCCCTACCCGGGACAGGGGGTTGATGGCTACACCTTC. The full variable domain, completed using reference TRBV7-9 and TRBJ1-2, is DTGVSQNPRHKITKRGQNVTFRCDPISEHNRLYWYRQTLGQGPEFLTYFQNEAQLEKSRLLSDRFSAERPKGSFSTLEIQRTEQGDSAMYLCASSPYPGQGVDGYTFGSGTRLTVV.

This sequence joins TRBV27 and TRBJ1-5, with D maybe TRBD1 (5 bases). Germline values: CDR1 MNHEY, CDR2 SMNVEV (reference sequence). V lost 6 bases to trimming and J lost 7 bases, with 10 bases between them. The CDR3 is 12 residues long. CDR3 loop: CASRGVGQPQHF. CDR3 in DNA: TGTGCCAGCAGAGGGGTCGGGCAGCCCCAGCATTTT.

The chain uses TRBV9 and TRBJ1-3, with TRBD1 matching 7 bases. V shed 3 bases, J shed 8 bases, and the junction held 2 bases outside the gene matches. The germline V gene encodes CDR1 SGDLS and CDR2 YYNGEE. CDR3 length equals 12 residues. In DNA, the CDR3 is TGTGCCAGCAGCGAAGGGACAGACACCATATATTTT. It specifies CASSEGTDTIYF. The whole variable domain, filled in from reference TRBV9 and TRBJ1-3, reads DSGVTQTPKHLITATGQRVTLRCSPRSGDLSVYWYQQSLDQGLQFLIQYYNGEERAKGNILERFSAQQFPDLHSELNLSSLELGDSALYFCASSEGTDTIYFGEGSWLTVV.

This clone has a single count. The V gene is TRBV2, the J gene TRBJ2-1, with TRBD1 matching over 10 bases. CDR3 length equals 17 residues. Germline V CDR1 and CDR2: SNHLY, FYNNEI. Germline trimming cut 4 bases from V and 2 bases from J; bases unmatched to any gene: 8. The CDR3 bases are TGTGCCAGCAGTGGCCAAGTTGGACAGGGGGCCTACAATGAGCAGTTCTTC. Encoded protein: CASSGQVGQGAYNEQFF. The entire variable domain, with the rest obtained from reference TRBV2 and TRBJ2-1, is as follows: EPEVTQTPSHQVTQMGQEVILRCVPISNHLYFYWYRQILGQKVEFLVSFYNNEISEKSEIFDDQFSVERPDGSNFTLKIRSTKLEDSAMYFCASSGQVGQGAYNEQFFGPGTRLTVL.

The chain recombines TRBV18 with TRBJ2-5; D possibly corresponds to TRBD2 (6 bases). The V gene lost 1 base and the J gene lost 0 bases, with 27 bases spanning the gap. CDR1 and CDR2 (germline): KGHSH, LQKENI. This CDR3 is built from 21 residues. DNA for the CDR3: TGTGCCAGCTCACCACTGATAGTCCTTAGCGACACTGGGGGGTACCAAGAGACCCAGTACTTC. It codes for CASSPLIVLSDTGGYQETQYF.

The V and J genes are TRBV5-8 and TRBJ2-1; tentatively, D is TRBD2 (7 bases). CDR1 and CDR2 from the germline V gene are SGHTS and YDEGEE. Trimming removed 0 bases from V and 9 bases from J, with 13 bases in between. This CDR3 spans 14 amino acids. The CDR3 protein is CASSLEGGLSEQFF. DNA for the CDR3: TGTGCCAGCAGCTTGGAGGGGGGGCTAAGTGAGCAGTTCTTC.

The chain combines TRBV5-1 with TRBJ1-1; TRBD1 matches 7 bases. Germline V CDR1 and CDR2: SGHRS, YFSETQ. The CDR3 is made up of 16 amino acids. V lost 1 base to trimming and J lost 1 base; unmatched junction nucleotides: 7. Here the CDR3 DNA reads TGCGCCAGCAGCTTGTACGTCGAGGGGGCGAACACTGAAGCTTTCTTT. This translates into CASSLYVEGANTEAFF.

Note on this clone: This specimen includes other DNA sequences encoding the same CDR3. The gene calls are TRBV5-6 and TRBJ2-7, with D uncertain. Germline values: CDR1 SGHDT, CDR2 YYEEEE. V lost 2 bases, J lost 6 bases, and 6 bases lay in between. CDR3 length equals 11 residues. Here the CDR3 DNA reads TGTGCCAGCAGCTTCTCCCTCGAGCAGTACTTC. It is translated as CASSFSLEQYF.

The chain recombines TRBV13 with TRBJ1-1; D is ambiguous. The CDR3 contains 13 residues. Trimming removed 0 bases from V and 9 bases from J, with 11 bases in between. From germline, CDR1 is PRHDT and CDR2 FYEKMQ (reference sequence). In DNA, the CDR3 is TGTGCCAGCAGCTTAGGCCTGAGTAATCAAGCTTTCTTT. Protein product: CASSLGLSNQAFF.

V usage is TRBV14 and J usage is TRBJ2-5; TRBD2 aligns across 11 bases. The V segment lost 4 bases and the J segment 4 bases; nucleotides outside the gene matches: 8. Germline CDR1 is SGHDN and CDR2 is FVKESK. This CDR3 has 16 amino acids. The CDR3 DNA is TGTGCCAGCAGCCTTCTAGCGGGGGGCATGGGAGAGACCCAGTACTTC. Its translation is CASSLLAGGMGETQYF.

This chain links TRBV4-1 with TRBJ2-7; TRBD1 might be the D (5 bases). Germline CDR1 is MGHRA and CDR2 is YSYEKL. The CDR3 is made up of 16 amino acids. V lost 0 bases and J 6 bases, leaving 18 bases between the germline ends. The CDR3 here is CASSQELWPQGFEQYF. CDR3 DNA sequence: TGCGCCAGCAGCCAAGAGCTTTGGCCTCAGGGCTTCGAGCAGTACTTC.

This clone was seen more than once but under ten times. This CDR3 is CASRLSSGGNTIYF. Written as DNA, the CDR3 is TGTGCCAGTAGGCTATCCTCGGGGGGTAACACCATATATTTT. The chain has TRBV19 and TRBJ1-3, with a tentative D call TRBD1 (5 bases). The V gene lost 6 bases and the J gene lost 7 bases, with 16 bases spanning the gap. This CDR3 is 14 amino acids long. Per the germline V gene, CDR1 is LNHDA and CDR2 is SQIVND (reference sequence).